The 7 T cell receptor beta chains below all came from one sample that was sequenced in a study of OX40 agonist ivuxolimab in advanced cancers. Here immunoSEQ multiplex PCR was the method, and the copy in TCRdb shows in-frame clones only, minus some. The table lists tens of thousands of clones, 84% of them singletons. The specimen comprised CD4+ or CD8+ T cells sorted from blood, sampled in a trial of the OX40 agonist ivuxolimab. These receptors were obtained from an adult with an advanced solid tumor such as melanoma, head and neck, liver or kidney cancer.

The chain combines TRBV5-1 with TRBJ2-3; 11 bases align to TRBD2. V trimming: 6 bases; J trimming: 5 bases; junction bases outside the gene matches: 11. The CDR3 extends over 16 amino acids. Germline assignment: CDR1 SGHRS and CDR2 YFSETQ. For the CDR3, the DNA is TGCGCCAGCACCACCCCTAGCGGGGGGCCCGAAGATACGCAGTATTTT. Translating gives CASTTPSGGPEDTQYF.

The chain carries TRBV19 and TRBJ1-2; TRBD1 aligns across 7 bases. Germline-derived CDR1 and CDR2 are LNHDA and SQIVND (reference sequence). CDR3 length: 15 amino acids. The trim removed 10 bases at V and 11 bases at J, leaving 22 bases unmatched. CDR3 sequence: CATMPGDTRQGFYTF. CDR3 nucleotides: TGTGCCACCATGCCCGGAGACACTCGACAGGGATTTTACACCTTC.

For the CDR3, the DNA is TGCGCCAGCAGCGAGGGACAGGGGGCTGGGGAGCAGTACTTC. Its translation is CASSEGQGAGEQYF. The chain combines TRBV5-1 with TRBJ2-7, with 12 bases lining up with TRBD1. This CDR3 has 14 residues. Germline V lookup: CDR1 SGHRS, CDR2 YFSETQ. V was pared by 4 bases and J by 7 bases, with 6 bases of the junction left unmatched. The full variable domain, completed using reference TRBV5-1 and TRBJ2-7, is KAGVTQTPRYLIKTRGQQVTLSCSPISGHRSVSWYQQTPGQGLQFLFEYFSETQRNKGNFPGRFSGRQFSNSRSEMNVSTLELGDSALYLCASSEGQGAGEQYFGPGTRLTVT.

J is TRBJ2-5 and V is TRBV18; 10 bases line up with TRBD2. The V and J ends lost 3 bases and 2 bases, in that order; junction bases with no gene match: 9. Germline CDR1 is KGHSH and CDR2 is LQKENI. The CDR3 consists of 17 residues. The CDR3 sequence: CASSPSLAGDTQETQYF. The CDR3, as DNA: TGTGCCAGCTCACCCTCTCTAGCGGGGGACACTCAAGAGACCCAGTACTTC. Based on the CDR3 plus reference TRBV18 and TRBJ2-5, the full variable domain is NAGVMQNPRHLVRRRGQEARLRCSPMKGHSHVYWYRQLPEEGLKFMVYLQKENIIDESGMPKERFSAEFPKEGPSILRIQQVVRGDSAAYFCASSPSLAGDTQETQYFGPGTRLLVL.

This chain joins TRBV2 and TRBJ1-1; D unresolved. Trimming left V 3 bases short and J 8 bases short, with 19 bases between. Germline CDR1 SNHLY, CDR2 FYNNEI. The CDR3 has 15 amino acids. In DNA form, the CDR3 reads TGTGCCAGCAGTGACCCCCGAGCCCCCCTGGGGGAAGCTTTCTTT. Translated, it gives CASSDPRAPLGEAFF.

V and J are TRBV18 and TRBJ1-1, with D unresolved. Trimming left V 0 bases short and J 5 bases short, with 13 bases between. The germline gives CDR1 KGHSH, CDR2 LQKENI. The CDR3 sequence is 15 residues long. CDR3 protein: CASSPPGRVNTEAFF. The CDR3 DNA sequence: TGTGCCAGCTCACCACCGGGGAGGGTTAATACTGAAGCTTTCTTT.

The chain combines TRBV30 with TRBJ1-2; D gene ambiguous. This CDR3 region has 12 residues. The germline V gene encodes CDR1 GTSNPN and CDR2 SVGIG (reference sequence). V lost 2 bases and J lost 4, with 8 bases in between. The CDR3 reads CAWSMAGYGYTF. The CDR3 DNA follows: TGTGCCTGGAGTATGGCCGGCTATGGCTACACCTTC.